Following are 18 T cell receptor beta chains from one sample sequenced in a study of blood T cells in healthy people across ages. A J-beta primer mix and a sample-barcoded 5' primer were used in a second PCR of about 7 to 12 cycles. MiXCR, run by TCRdb on the 5' RACE reads, gives a single entry per CDR3 protein. The sample includes about 400,000 distinct CDR3 sequences, roughly half of them seen just once. The sample comprised blood. These receptors came from a man aged 60 to 75 in good health.

This clonotype came up many times. The gene calls are TRBV5-1 and TRBJ2-1; 7 nucleotides agree with TRBD2. The CDR3 consists of 15 residues. V lost 4 bases, J lost 4 bases, and 8 bases stayed unmatched. Germline V gene data show CDR1 as SGHRS and CDR2 as YFSETQ. CDR3 DNA sequence: TGCGCCAGCAGCCCGACTAGCCGGGGATACAATGAGCAGTTCTTC. Amino acid sequence: CASSPTSRGYNEQFF.

The chain couples TRBV11-2 to TRBJ2-1, with 8 bases fitting TRBD2. The germline gives CDR1 SGHAT, CDR2 FQNNGV. The CDR3 has 15 residues. With 4 bases clipped from V and 7 bases from J, the junction kept 9 bases outside the gene matches. CDR3 DNA sequence: TGTGCCAGCAGCTGGGGAGCGGGAGTGGGGAATGAGCAGTTCTTC. The encoded protein is CASSWGAGVGNEQFF.

This clonotype was seen repeatedly, ten times or more. This sequence joins TRBV12-3 or TRBV12-4 and TRBJ2-5, with D perhaps TRBD2 (6 bases). CDR3 length: 15 residues. V was trimmed by 6 bases and J by 3 bases, leaving 17 bases between them. Written as DNA, the CDR3 is TGTGCCAGCAGCTTTGGCGGGGCTGGTAAAGAGACCCAGTACTTC. Protein: CASSFGGAGKETQYF.

The chain is built from TRBV7-2 and TRBJ2-5; TRBD1 might be the D (6 bases). Trimming took off 5 bases at V and 5 bases at J, with 21 bases between the two ends. The CDR3 sequence is 16 residues long. Germline CDR1 reads SGHTA; CDR2 reads FQGNSA. The CDR3 region is CASSPSKLQGRETQYF. The CDR3 coding sequence is TGTGCCAGCAGCCCTAGTAAACTACAGGGTAGGGAGACCCAGTACTTC.

Points on this clonotype: Germline is not matched at one junction end, which may reflect a read error. The chain couples TRBV9 to TRBJ2-6; 7 bases line up with TRBD1. Germline V gene sequence: CDR1 SGDLS, CDR2 YYNGEE. The CDR3 is 15 amino acids. CDR3 coding DNA: TGTGCCAGCACCATAGGGGGCTCTGGGGTCAACGTCCTGACTTTC. Residues: CASTIGGSGVNVLTF.

The CDR3 reads CASSLFPAELNEQFF. CDR3 nucleotides: TGCGCCAGCAGCTTGTTCCCAGCGGAGCTAAACGAGCAGTTCTTC. V gene TRBV5-1 combines with J gene TRBJ2-1, with D possibly being TRBD2 (5 bases). This CDR3 region has 15 residues. Trimming took 1 base from V and 10 from J, leaving 18 bases between them. The germline V gene has CDR1 SGHRS and CDR2 YFSETQ.

This clonotype appeared a few times. The chain has TRBV6-5 and TRBJ2-1, with 9 nucleotides matching TRBD1. Looked up from germline, CDR1 is MNHEY and CDR2 is SVGAGI. Losses at the gene ends were 6 bases for V and 1 base for J; bases not matched to a gene: 7. This CDR3 contains 16 residues. CDR3 coding DNA: TGTGCCAGCAGACCCCGGGACAGGGTTTCCTACAATGAGCAGTTCTTC. Translated: CASRPRDRVSYNEQFF.

The J gene is TRBJ2-5, the V gene TRBV28, with D possibly being TRBD2 (5 bases). This CDR3 has 15 amino acids. Germline V gene sequence: CDR1 MDHEN, CDR2 SYDVKM. V was trimmed by 7 bases and J by 3 bases, leaving 18 bases between them. CDR3 loop: CASTTVSAGEETQYF. In DNA form, the CDR3 reads TGTGCCAGCACCACCGTGAGCGCCGGGGAAGAGACCCAGTACTTC.

This clonotype was detected only a few times. The rearrangement joins TRBV5-1 to TRBJ2-7; weak D call: TRBD1 (6 bases). The CDR3 loop spans 14 amino acids. With 4 bases removed from V and 6 bases from J, the gap between germline ends came to 17 bases. Germline V gene lookup returns CDR1 SGHRS and CDR2 YFSETQ. The CDR3 sequence: CASSPWGQGSEQYF. The CDR3 bases are TGCGCCAGCAGCCCCTGGGGGCAGGGCTCCGAGCAGTACTTC.

The chain combines TRBV5-1 with TRBJ2-3; 13 bases fit TRBD2. There are 17 residues in the CDR3. V lost 3 bases and J lost 2; bases outside the gene matches: 6. Germline-derived CDR1 and CDR2 are SGHRS and YFSETQ. The CDR3 coding sequence is TGCGCCAGCAGCTACGGACTAGCGGGGGCCAACACAGATACGCAGTATTTT. This codes for CASSYGLAGANTDTQYF.

The table lists this clonotype with a few counts. This sequence joins TRBV7-8 and TRBJ2-3; D tentatively fits TRBD1 or TRBD2 (5 bases each). This CDR3 is 14 amino acids long. Germline V gene data show CDR1 as SGHVS and CDR2 as FQNEAQ. V gave up 1 base and J gave up 5 bases, with 10 bases separating them. The DNA of the CDR3 is TGTGCCAGCAGCTTAGACGGGGCGCGAGATACGCAGTATTTT. It translates to CASSLDGARDTQYF. The whole variable domain, filled in from reference TRBV7-8 and TRBJ2-3, reads GAGVSQSPRYKVAKRGQDVALRCDPISGHVSLFWYQQALGQGPEFLTYFQNEAQLDKSGLPSDRFFAERPEGSVSTLKIQRTQQEDSAVYLCASSLDGARDTQYFGPGTRLTVL.

The V call is TRBV7-2, the J call TRBJ2-7; 12 bases align to TRBD2. The CDR3 has 14 residues. V shed 5 bases, J shed 5 bases, and the junction held 4 bases outside the gene matches. Germline-derived CDR1 and CDR2 are SGHTA and FQGNSA. CDR3 residues: CASSRLAGADEQYF. The CDR3 DNA follows: TGTGCCAGCAGCCGACTAGCGGGGGCCGACGAGCAGTACTTC. Combining the CDR3 with reference TRBV7-2 and TRBJ2-7 gives the whole variable domain GAGVSQSPSNKVTEKGKDVELRCDPISGHTALYWYRQSLGQGLEFLIYFQGNSAPDKSGLPSDRFSAERTGGSVSTLTIQRTQQEDSAVYLCASSRLAGADEQYFGPGTRLTVT.

The chain links TRBV6-1 to TRBJ2-1; 10 bases are shared with TRBD2. CDR3 size: 20 residues. CDR1 and CDR2 (germline): MNHNS, SASEGT. Trimming cost V 6 bases and J 9 bases; bases outside gene matches: 26. The CDR3 loop reads CASSPTAGGRHPGPLVEQFF. DNA for the CDR3: TGTGCCAGCAGCCCGACAGCGGGAGGGCGTCATCCAGGTCCCTTGGTTGAGCAGTTCTTC.

This clonotype has a handful of counts. This chain uses TRBV7-2 with TRBJ2-3, with 13 bases matching TRBD2. The junction had 10 bases not matched to a gene; V was cut back by 5 bases and J by 5 bases. The CDR3 totals 17 residues. CDR1 SGHTA and CDR2 FQGNSA come from the germline V gene. As DNA, the CDR3 is TGTGCCAGCAGCCCTACTAGCGGGAGGGCCTTTGGAGATACGCAGTATTTT. Translating gives CASSPTSGRAFGDTQYF.

The CDR3: CASSLPRVDNEQFF. The CDR3 nucleotides are TGTGCCAGCAGCCTACCCCGTGTGGACAATGAGCAGTTCTTC. The V call is TRBV13, the J call TRBJ2-1; no clear D gene. Germline-derived CDR1 and CDR2 are PRHDT and FYEKMQ (reference sequence). This CDR3 spans 14 amino acids. Trimming took 5 bases from V and 5 from J, leaving 13 bases between them.

The V call is TRBV6-2 or TRBV6-3, the J call TRBJ2-1; 8 nucleotides agree with TRBD2. Germline values: CDR1 MNHEY, CDR2 SVGEGT. V dropped 8 bases and J dropped 0; count of bases not matched to a gene: 3. This CDR3 is 14 amino acids long. CDR3 coding DNA: TGTGCCAGCCTTAGCGGGACCTCCTACAATGAGCAGTTCTTC. This gives the protein CASLSGTSYNEQFF.

The rearrangement uses TRBV4-2 and TRBJ2-7; TRBD2 matches at 10 bases. The germline V gene has CDR1 LGHNA and CDR2 YNFKEQ. The CDR3 spans 18 residues. J was trimmed by 4 bases and V by 4 bases; bases with no gene match: 16. The CDR3 loop is CASSLQKRGGRGGYEQYF. For the CDR3, the DNA is TGTGCCAGCAGCCTTCAAAAGCGGGGGGGCCGAGGGGGTTACGAGCAGTACTTC.

This clonotype was seen more than once but under ten times. V usage is TRBV6-2 or TRBV6-3 and J usage is TRBJ2-3; the match to TRBD2 covers 9 bases. Per germline, CDR1 MNHEY and CDR2 SVGEGT. This CDR3 has 14 amino acids. Trimming took 5 bases from V and 2 from J; bases not matched to a gene: 2. The CDR3 loop reads CASSVAGVTDTQYF. The DNA for the CDR3 is TGTGCCAGCAGTGTAGCGGGAGTCACAGATACGCAGTATTTT.